This T cell receptor beta chain was sequenced for a study of blood T cell repertoires in COVID-19. Assay: immunoSEQ multiplex PCR; the TCRdb copy retains only in-frame clones and omits some. There are a few hundred thousand clones in the sample; roughly 85% occur only once, and approximately 12% lies in the top ten. The germline CDR1 and CDR2 sequences are SGHDT and YYEEEE. The germline V and J ends were trimmed by 4 bases and 7 bases, with 12 bases remaining between them. The CDR3 spans 12 residues. The sequenced material came from peripheral blood. The V gene is TRBV5-6, the J gene TRBJ2-7; D gene uncertain. This receptor was identified in a woman aged 18-29 years who had recovered from COVID-19. The CDR3 reads CASSAFDGEQYF. DNA of the CDR3: TGTGCCAGCAGCGCCTTCGACGGGGAGCAGTACTTC.